Each of the 10 T cell receptor beta chains below was sequenced from the same sample in a study of shared clonotypes between healthy human individuals. Selected positively for CCR7 and CD45RO-negative, naive CD8 cells excluded terminally differentiated effector memory CD45RA+ cells. Sequencing was performed with immunoSEQ multiplex PCR; in TCRdb, only in-frame clones are kept and a portion is missing. The sample contains 1.5 million to 2.5 million clones, approximately 95% of which appear only once. Material: naive CD8+ T cells sorted from blood. All receptors come from a man between 18 and 29 years old in good health.

The V gene is TRBV30, the J gene TRBJ1-5; 7 bases map to TRBD1. Per germline, CDR1 GTSNPN and CDR2 SVGIG (reference sequence). There are 12 residues in the CDR3. V trimming: 5 bases; J trimming: 10 bases; junction bases outside the gene matches: 8. The CDR3 coding sequence is TGTGCCTGGGACAGGGAGGGGAGTCCCCAGCATTTT. Translation gives CAWDREGSPQHF.

This clone was picked up a small number of times. The same CDR3 arises from other DNA sequences in this sample as well. This chain joins TRBV30 and TRBJ1-5; 7 bases line up with TRBD1. V was pared by 1 base and J by 1 base, with 4 bases of the junction left unmatched. The length of the CDR3 is 15 residues. Per the germline V gene, CDR1 is GTSNPN and CDR2 is SVGIG (reference sequence). CDR3 in amino acids: CAWSAGTASNQPQHF. For the CDR3, the DNA is TGTGCCTGGAGTGCCGGGACAGCCAGCAATCAGCCCCAGCATTTT.

The sample holds many counts of this clone. The chain employs TRBV6-5 and TRBJ1-6; D call uncertain. V lost 8 bases and J lost 5, with 16 bases in between. Germline V lookup: CDR1 MNHEY, CDR2 SVGAGI. The CDR3 has 15 residues. CDR3 residues: CASSVEIENNSPLHF. CDR3 nucleotides: TGTGCCAGCTCGGTGGAGATTGAAAATAATTCACCCCTCCACTTT.

The chain couples TRBV28 to TRBJ1-6; D uncertain. There are 13 residues in the CDR3. Deletions cut 11 bases from V and 0 bases from J, with 8 bases between. From germline, CDR1 is MDHEN and CDR2 SYDVKM. The CDR3 DNA is TGTGCCGGCGCACTCTCCTATAATTCACCCCTCCACTTT. It codes for CAGALSYNSPLHF.

The chain is built from TRBV5-1 and TRBJ2-5; D not resolved. Trimming took off 2 bases at V and 1 base at J, with 12 bases between the two ends. There are 15 residues in the CDR3. Germline CDR1 SGHRS, CDR2 YFSETQ. CDR3 bases: TGCGCCAGCAGCTTCTCGGACGGATCCCAAGAGACCCAGTACTTC. This codes for CASSFSDGSQETQYF. The full variable domain, in which reference TRBV5-1 and TRBJ2-5 provide the parts outside the CDR3, is KAGVTQTPRYLIKTRGQQVTLSCSPISGHRSVSWYQQTPGQGLQFLFEYFSETQRNKGNFPGRFSGRQFSNSRSEMNVSTLELGDSALYLCASSFSDGSQETQYFGPGTRLLVL.

This chain joins TRBV19 and TRBJ1-4; 9 bases are shared with TRBD1. CDR3 length: 17 residues. CDR1 LNHDA and CDR2 SQIVND come from the germline V gene (reference sequence). Trimming took 5 bases from V and 1 from J; bases not matched to a gene: 8. The CDR3 DNA is TGTGCCAGTAGTGGACAGGGGTGGGGGCAAACTAATGAAAAACTGTTTTTT. Residues: CASSGQGWGQTNEKLFF.

Here the CDR3 reads CSVESGGEAFF. In nucleotides, the CDR3 is TGCAGCGTTGAATCAGGGGGTGAAGCTTTCTTT. The chain joins TRBV29-1 to TRBJ1-1; 7 nucleotides match TRBD1. The CDR3 covers 11 residues. Germline-derived CDR1 and CDR2 are SQVTM and ANQGSEA. J was trimmed by 7 bases and V by 2 bases; bases with no gene match: 1.

The chain recombines TRBV11-2 with TRBJ1-4; D not resolved. CDR1 is SGHAT, CDR2 FQNNGV, per germline. This CDR3 region has 14 residues. Deletions cut 1 base from V and 7 bases from J, with 10 bases between. CDR3 region: CASSLGGDTEKLFF. The CDR3 DNA is TGTGCCAGCAGCTTAGGGGGAGACACTGAAAAACTGTTTTTT.

This chain connects TRBV4-2 to TRBJ2-1, with D possibly matching TRBD2 (5 bases). The CDR3 is 17 residues long. From germline, CDR1 is LGHNA and CDR2 YNFKEQ. The V end lost 0 bases, the J end lost 2 bases, and 14 bases lay between the germline ends. CDR3 DNA: TGTGCCAGCAGCCAAGATAGCACTAGTGGGGCCTACAATGAGCAGTTCTTC. Translated, it gives CASSQDSTSGAYNEQFF.

With respect to this clone: Other nucleotide sequences in the sample specify the same CDR3. This chain joins TRBV7-9 and TRBJ2-5, with unresolved D. The V end lost 1 base, the J end lost 2 bases, and 5 bases lay between the germline ends. Germline-derived CDR1 and CDR2 are SEHNR and FQNEAQ (reference sequence). The CDR3 consists of 13 residues. CDR3 residues: CASSLGQQETQYF. The CDR3 coding sequence is TGTGCCAGCAGCTTAGGGCAGCAAGAGACCCAGTACTTC.